What follows is one TCR beta chain and its context. Its target antigen remains unknown. These data come from a study of cytomegalovirus exposure and HLA in healthy donors (dated by TCRdb to the late 2010s). Describing the broader study: An earlier analysis of some 600 of the donors reported 250 to 350 Gb of sequence data and around 100 million unique TCR beta sequences obtained from about 180 million T cells. The study aimed to test whether signatures of past pathogen exposure could be identified by cataloging public T cell receptors. The study combined high-throughput TCR immunosequencing, statistical association of individual TCRs with disease status, and machine learning to predict cytomegalovirus infection status. On average, about 200,000 unique TCR beta nucleotide sequences were sequenced per donor among 398 genotyped donors of the cohort, with roughly 18% of those sequences being non-productive. The study profiled the T cell repertoires of under 700 subjects by immunosequencing and related them to cytomegalovirus serostatus. The later analysis used no new phenotypic data to find candidate immune exposures, relying instead on TCR beta sequences and their occurrence across donors. Typing coverage differed by locus: A, B, C, DRB1 and DQB1 were typed in roughly 620-630 donors, DQA1 in 500 to 550, DPA1 in some 570, and DPB1 in 450 to 490. Around 320 gigabases of sequencing data and approximately 85 million unique TCR sequences were included in an early release covering about 620 HLA-typed donors. In a later genetic analysis, genome-wide SNP genotypes for about three fifths of the roughly 670 donors were used, and that subset was treated as a discovery cohort. All discovery cohort repertoires had been generated using a single sequencing platform. A later analysis re-examined previously published TCR beta repertoires from around 670 donors and added high-resolution HLA genotyping to investigate patterns of TCR occurrence. A separate validation cohort of roughly 130 different subjects was used in addition to the 666-subject first cohort. To decide whether each TCR beta V gene segment behaved as functional or pseudogenic, an earlier analysis of some 600 of the donors relied on high-throughput TCR beta sequencing. Several DR-DQ haplotypes were handled as single units for association and clustering because linkage in the cohort was strong. Alongside the repertoire data, information on donor age, sex, ethnicity and CMV serostatus was compiled. Both class I and class II loci were covered by HLA typing, at four-digit resolution. Of the roughly 400 genotyped donors, roughly 80% were placed in the genetic ancestry cluster associated with self-reported Caucasian donors. Findings and caveats that apply to the study as a whole: The sequencing pipeline was judged likely to have produced a cluster of highly shared sequence variants as a technical artifact. A later analysis associated 17,000 or so TCR beta sequences with specific HLA alleles at a false discovery rate of 0.05. Because HLA typing was missing for some donors at each locus, association tests included only the typed subset. In vitro tests confirmed that a few of the cytomegalovirus-associated TCR beta chains recognize cytomegalovirus antigens. In a later genetic analysis, a missense DCLRE1C variant was associated with V-gene and J-gene trimming of TCR beta chains, and the association was replicated in an independent cohort. According to a later analysis, parvovirus B19, influenza, CMV and Epstein-Barr virus appeared linked to several top co-occurrence clusters. A further reported finding was that TCR beta sequences accurately predicted the HLA-A and HLA-B alleles for most subjects in the first cohort. Most TCR sequences were observed very rarely across donors, whereas some public TCRs were present in many individuals. A later analysis found that most CMV-associated TCR beta chains appeared HLA-restricted, with HLA associations seemingly driven largely by CMV exposure. The authors suggested that the approach could potentially be generalized to other disease states and immunological phenotypes. When HLA alleles, especially DR and DQ, strongly co-occurred, attributing TCR associations to individual alleles was difficult. In both the original and validation cohorts, the classifier was reported to diagnose cytomegalovirus status with high specificity and sensitivity. Because counts were too low, some 16 rarely observed V segments, including chromosome 9 orphons, were excluded from the earlier analysis of around 640 of the donors. Presence/absence analyses assumed roughly uniform sequencing depth across donors, an assumption that may not hold. In a later analysis, TCR association rates were found to vary across HLA loci, with the most associated TCRs seen for DRB1 alleles and the fewest for HLA-C alleles. CMV serostatus was the only immune exposure information available for the cohort. According to a later genetic analysis, donors in an Asian-associated ancestry cluster had fewer N-insertions in productive TCRs than the approximately 630-donor mean. An earlier analysis of 587 of the donors showed that most TCR beta V segments appeared in productive rearrangements either about 87% or about 30% of the time, which broadly matched IMGT annotations. Linkage disequilibrium might explain the correlated functional status among segregating V segments, but an unknown experimental factor could not be excluded. Some IMGT-functional V segments, including TRBV6-2 and TRBV6-3, could not be distinguished by the 87-base-pair reads and were therefore excluded. In this cohort, only TCR beta chains were sequenced, and detectable features were limited by the absence of alpha or paired-chain data. In a later analysis, HLA-associated TCR beta chains were found to be more clonally expanded and to have lower generation probabilities than equally common non-associated chains. A total of 150 to 200 TCR beta chains were listed by the study as associated with cytomegalovirus.

Libraries were built with the immunoSEQ multiplex PCR assay. The multiplex PCR relied on a mix of 60 forward primers for TCR Vbeta segments and 13 reverse primers for TCR Jbeta segments. The CDR3 region of rearranged TCR beta genes was amplified from genomic DNA by a multiplex PCR assay. The Illumina HiSeq System was used to sequence the amplified TCR beta libraries as 87-base-pair reads. In the source study's methods: In a later analysis, 80 million or so unique TCR beta chains were counted across the roughly 700 repertoires, and roughly 10 million of these chains were shared by at least two donors. To remove PCR and sequencing errors, raw reads were error-corrected and collapsed into unique sequences using a nearest-neighbor algorithm that merged closely related sequences. CDR3 sequences were aligned to IMGT reference sequences to assign V, D and J gene segments. For a sequence to be retained, at least a six-nucleotide match to both a V gene segment and a J gene segment was required. A rearrangement was called productive if the CDR3 had no stop codons and remained in frame with V and J, and every other rearrangement was called non-productive. CDR3 was defined by IMGT convention, running from the second conserved V-encoded cysteine to the conserved J-encoded phenylalanine. Sequences without an unambiguous match to a single V gene segment were excluded from the earlier analysis of a few hundred of the donors. In an earlier analysis of 587 of the donors, V segments were called functional above 56.7% productive rearrangements and were called segregating when the between-donor standard deviation exceeded 5%. To diagnose cytomegalovirus status from the catalog of TCR beta chain sequences, a statistical classification framework was built. A later analysis assigned V and J genes by comparing TCR nucleotide sequences with IMGT/GENE-DB human TR gene sequences. A later analysis assigned CDR3 sequences and most-parsimonious VDJ recombination scenarios with the TCRdist pipeline. In a later analysis, every TCR beta chain was defined by the combination of its CDR3 amino acid sequence and its V-gene family, and reads without a unique V-gene family were dropped. To address suspected cross-contamination and a sequencing artifact, a later analysis removed roughly 640 highly shared, low-generation-probability nucleotide sequences. For each public chain, a later analysis derived a clonal expansion index from normalized ranks of inferred template counts within each repertoire. Generation probabilities in a later analysis came from a VDJ recombination model fitted to out-of-frame rearrangements, and those results were checked against IGoR. In a later analysis, TCR-TCR, TCR-HLA and TCR-CMV co-occurrence was scored with hypergeometric tests, and a repertoire-size bias correction was applied to TCR pairs. In a later analysis, false discovery rates were estimated by permuting HLA or CMV assignments 20 times. A later analysis grouped co-occurring TCRs with DBSCAN, adding TCRdist sequence similarity when clustering within HLA-allele-positive subsets. Co-occurrence clustering excluded repertoires with fewer than 30,000 or more than 120,000 public chains, plus five with anomalous nucleotide sharing. TCRdb provides this immuneACCESS table in a form limited to in-frame rearrangements. Some clones are lacking; in checked studies, under half of them reflect an unresolved V gene, and why the rest are absent is not known. V and J calls and clone size are copied from that table; D and trimming were computed from the DNA. The sample's table covers 100,000 to 150,000 clones. The ten largest account for over 1.5% of the sample.

The junction shows trimming of 0 bases on V and 0 bases on J, plus 6 bases between the germline ends. Reading the germline V gene gives CDR1 MNHNS and CDR2 SASEGT. Measured from the cysteine to the phenylalanine, the CDR3 is 15 residues long. Only CDR3 DNA is held: 45 bases, read in frame from base 1. In total, about 650 healthy bone marrow donors made up the cohort. At the time of sampling, all cohort members were nominally healthy, though unrecorded immune exposures were likely present. The donor was CMV seropositive and was included in the group of approximately 300 seropositive cohort members. Each donor provided a peripheral blood sample, and peripheral blood mononuclear cells were used for TCR beta sequencing. The Qiagen DNeasy Blood Extraction Kit was used to extract genomic DNA from the blood cell samples.

This sequence originates from a middle-aged woman in good health and CMV-seropositive. The material sequenced was PBMCs. This chain is built from TRBV6-1 and TRBJ2-1; tentative D gene TRBD2, with 6 bases matching. The nucleotide sequence reads as follows: TGTGCCAGCAGTGAAGCTAGCGGCTCCTACAATGAGCAGTTCTTC. Its coded protein is CASSEASGSYNEQFF.